The 4 T cell receptor beta chains in this list originate from one sample, sequenced in a study of blood T cells in healthy people across ages (dated by TCRdb to 2014 to 2015). The library was built by means of 5' RACE. A second about 6 to 11 cycle PCR used a sample-barcoded 5' primer and a J-beta primer mix. TCRdb reprocessed the public reads (quality trimming at Q25 with fastp, clone calling with MiXCR) and kept in-frame beta chains. Duplicate CDR3 protein sequences are folded into a single record with the most common DNA and genes. This sample comprises 1,800,000 or so distinct CDR3 sequences, around 40% of them detected only once. The ten largest clonotypes hold 20% to 25% of the sample. The source material was blood. The receptors were gathered from a human donor in good health.

This clonotype has a handful of counts. The rearrangement joins TRBV11-2 to TRBJ2-7, with D unclear. V was pared by 5 bases and J by 0 bases, with 11 bases between. Germline V gives CDR1 SGHAT, CDR2 FQNNGV. This CDR3 region has 14 residues. CDR3 protein: CASSTGRSSYEQYF. The CDR3 nucleotides are TGTGCCAGCAGCACGGGTCGCTCCTCCTACGAGCAGTACTTC.

This clonotype was counted at least ten times. The chain couples TRBV7-9 to TRBJ2-6, with 7 bases identical to TRBD1. The CDR3 totals 14 residues. Germline CDR1 reads SEHNR; CDR2 reads FQNEAQ (reference sequence). V gave up 5 bases and J gave up 9 bases; unmatched junction bases: 7. The CDR3 loop reads CASSRNRDSNVLTF. The CDR3 DNA reads TGTGCCAGCAGCCGAAACCGGGACAGCAACGTCCTGACTTTC.

This clonotype was counted only a few times. This chain links TRBV20-1 with TRBJ1-2, with D uncertain. CDR1 and CDR2 (germline): DFQATT, SNEGSKA (reference sequence). There are 13 residues in the CDR3. V lost 6 bases, J lost 2 bases, and 13 bases lay in between. The CDR3 spells CSATLLGNYGYTF. The CDR3 DNA is TGCAGTGCCACCTTGCTGGGGAACTATGGCTACACCTTC.

This clonotype has just one count. The chain is built from TRBV6-1 and TRBJ2-4; 9 nucleotides line up with TRBD1. Gene TRBJ2-7 matches the end of the DNA better, so the J call may be wrong. This CDR3 region has 17 residues. Germline CDR1 is MNHNS and CDR2 is SASEGT. The CDR3, as DNA: TGTGCCAGCAGGCAAGGGACAGGGACTTGGATAGACTACGAGCAGTACTTC. As protein: CASRQGTGTWIDYEQYF.